A single sample gave rise to the 21 T cell receptor beta chains below, sequenced in a study of T cell changes during pregnancy in multiple sclerosis. Data came from immunoSEQ multiplex PCR; TCRdb stores just in-frame clones and leaves some out. The sample includes about 40,000 clones, 90% to 95% of them seen just once. The specimen was peripheral blood, collected before pregnancy. The receptors come from a female donor with multiple sclerosis, enrolled in a pregnancy study.

This clone was counted only a few times. The chain carries TRBV7-2 and TRBJ2-1; 10 positions agree with TRBD2. Unmatched junction bases numbered 6, after V lost 1 base and J lost 0 bases. CDR3 length equals 18 residues. Germline assignment: CDR1 SGHTA and CDR2 FQGNSA. The CDR3 sequence: CASSLGLAGLVSYNEQFF. In nucleotides, the CDR3 is TGTGCCAGCAGCTTAGGACTAGCGGGTCTTGTCTCCTACAATGAGCAGTTCTTC.

V gene TRBV14 combines with J gene TRBJ1-4; 10 bases are shared with TRBD1. The CDR3 has 15 residues. The V gene end was trimmed by 4 bases and the J gene end by 8 bases; junction bases not matched to a gene: 7. Per the germline V gene, CDR1 is SGHDN and CDR2 is FVKESK. This chain's CDR3 is CASSPVGTGVEKLFF. In nucleotides, the CDR3 is TGTGCCAGCAGCCCGGTAGGGACAGGGGTCGAAAAACTGTTTTTT. The variable domain in full, with the rest retrieved from reference TRBV14 and TRBJ1-4, is EAGVTQFPSHSVIEKGQTVTLRCDPISGHDNLYWYRRVMGKEIKFLLHFVKESKQDESGMPNNRFLAERTGGTYSTLKVQPAELEDSGVYFCASSPVGTGVEKLFFGSGTQLSVL.

The chain combines TRBV30 with TRBJ1-4; TRBD1 matches at 12 bases. The CDR3 length is 16 residues. Losses at the gene ends were 2 bases for V and 8 bases for J; bases not matched to a gene: 9. Germline V gene data show CDR1 as GTSNPN and CDR2 as SVGIG (reference sequence). The CDR3, as DNA: TGTGCCTGGAGTCGAAATACCGGGACAGGGGGCGAAAAACTGTTTTTT. This codes for CAWSRNTGTGGEKLFF.

The chain has TRBV7-2 and TRBJ2-5; 8 bases agree with TRBD2. This CDR3 contains 14 residues. Germline lookup yields CDR1 SGHTA and CDR2 FQGNSA. With 5 bases clipped from V and 2 bases from J, the junction kept 4 bases outside the gene matches. The CDR3 DNA follows: TGTGCCAGCAGCGCGGGGACTAGACAAGAGACCCAGTACTTC. It is translated as CASSAGTRQETQYF.

The rearrangement uses TRBV30 and TRBJ2-5; D possibly corresponds to TRBD1 (6 bases). Trimming removed 4 bases at V and 1 base at J, with 13 bases between. Germline V gene lookup returns CDR1 GTSNPN and CDR2 SVGIG (reference sequence). This CDR3 contains 14 residues. The CDR3 coding sequence is TGTGCCTGGATCCTCAAGACAGGCCAAGAGACCCAGTACTTC. It yields the protein CAWILKTGQETQYF. Filled out from reference TRBV30 and TRBJ2-5, the complete variable domain reads SQTIHQWPATLVQPVGSPLSLECTVEGTSNPNLYWYRQAAGRGLQLLFYSVGIGQISSEVPQNLSASRPQDRQFILSSKKLLLSDSGFYLCAWILKTGQETQYFGPGTRLLVL.

This sequence joins TRBV6-4 and TRBJ2-2; a weak D match, TRBD1 (6 bases). With 2 bases removed from V and 1 base from J, the gap between germline ends came to 11 bases. Germline V lookup: CDR1 MRHNA, CDR2 SNTAGT. The length of the CDR3 is 16 residues. For the CDR3, the DNA is TGTGCCAGCAGTGACCAAGGACAGCTGAACACCGGGGAGCTGTTTTTT. Amino acids: CASSDQGQLNTGELFF.

This chain uses TRBV20-1 with TRBJ2-7; D not certain. Germline V CDR1 and CDR2: DFQATT, SNEGSKA (reference sequence). The V end was cut by 3 bases, the J end by 6 bases, with 9 bases between. The CDR3 has 11 residues. The CDR3 DNA sequence: TGCAGTGCTAGGGTGGAGACCGAGCAGTACTTC. It is translated as CSARVETEQYF.

This clone has more than one count but fewer than ten. Here the CDR3 reads CASSENSATGELFF. DNA for the CDR3: TGTGCCAGCAGTGAGAATAGCGCCACCGGGGAGCTGTTTTTT. The gene calls are TRBV6-4 and TRBJ2-2, with D maybe TRBD2 (5 bases). The CDR3 is 14 residues long. CDR1 is MRHNA and CDR2 is SNTAGT in the germline V gene. With 3 bases removed from V and 4 bases from J, the gap between germline ends came to 9 bases.

The rearrangement joins TRBV4-1 to TRBJ2-5; 8 bases map to TRBD2. The CDR3 is made up of 15 amino acids. The germline gives CDR1 MGHRA, CDR2 YSYEKL. The ends lost 1 base at V and 4 bases at J; junction bases unmatched: 5. The CDR3 region is CASSQVMREAETQYF. CDR3 DNA: TGCGCCAGCAGCCAAGTTATGCGGGAGGCAGAGACCCAGTACTTC.

The chain joins TRBV10-2 to TRBJ1-1; D ambiguous. The CDR3 runs to 12 residues. From germline, CDR1 is WSHSY and CDR2 SAAADI. Trimming removed 5 bases at V and 3 bases at J, with 7 bases between. As DNA, the CDR3 is TGCGCCAGCAGTCCTACGTACACTGAAGCTTTCTTT. Translating it yields CASSPTYTEAFF.

V gene TRBV7-3 combines with J gene TRBJ2-2, with TRBD2 identical over 7 bases. Germline values: CDR1 SGHTA, CDR2 FQGTGA. The J segment lost 5 bases and the V segment lost 2 bases, leaving 8 bases of the junction unmatched. The CDR3 is 16 residues long. In DNA form, the CDR3 reads TGTGCCAGCAGCTTAGAGGCCTCTAGCGGAACCGGGGAGCTGTTTTTT. It encodes CASSLEASSGTGELFF. The complete variable domain, with remaining parts taken from reference TRBV7-3 and TRBJ2-2, reads GAGVSQTPSNKVTEKGKYVELRCDPISGHTALYWYRQSLGQGPEFLIYFQGTGAADDSGLPNDRFFAVRPEGSVSTLKIQRTERGDSAVYLCASSLEASSGTGELFFGEGSRLTVL.

The chain combines TRBV29-1 with TRBJ2-7, with 7 nucleotides matching TRBD1. CDR3 size: 14 residues. CDR1 is SQVTM, CDR2 ANQGSEA, per germline. Unmatched junction bases numbered 13, after V lost 6 bases and J lost 5 bases. The CDR3 nucleotides are TGCAGCGTGGCAAGACAGGGACCAGCCCACGAGCAGTACTTC. This gives the protein CSVARQGPAHEQYF.

The chain is built from TRBV11-2 and TRBJ2-7; maybe TRBD2 (7 bases). Germline V gene lookup returns CDR1 SGHAT and CDR2 FQNNGV. Trimming removed 2 bases at V and 0 bases at J, with 11 bases between. The CDR3 is 15 residues long. The CDR3 sequence: CASSLTGRVSYEQYF. DNA for the CDR3: TGTGCCAGCAGCTTAACAGGGAGGGTCTCCTACGAGCAGTACTTC.

This rearrangement joins TRBV5-4 to TRBJ2-7, with D possibly being TRBD2 (6 bases). V lost 4 bases, J lost 2 bases, and 10 bases lay in between. This CDR3 has 13 amino acids. Germline CDR1 SGHNT, CDR2 YYREEE (reference sequence). The CDR3 nucleotides are TGTGCCAGCAGCCCTGGGACTCCCTACGAGCAGTACTTC. Its translation: CASSPGTPYEQYF.

This chain uses TRBV4-1 with TRBJ2-1; TRBD2 aligns across 11 bases. Germline assignment: CDR1 MGHRA and CDR2 YSYEKL. The CDR3 has 15 amino acids. Trimming took 5 bases from V and 4 from J; bases not matched to a gene: 4. The CDR3 bases are TGCGCCAGCAGCACTAGCGGGAGAGGATACAATGAGCAGTTCTTC. Its translation is CASSTSGRGYNEQFF.

A remark on this clone: At one boundary the junction diverges from the germline segment, which might be a read error. The sample carries other DNA sequences with the same CDR3. The chain links TRBV5-6 to TRBJ1-1; no clear D. Germline V gene sequence: CDR1 SGHDT, CDR2 YYEEEE. The CDR3 runs to 17 residues. The CDR3 region is CASSLVVGRRERTEAFF. The CDR3 nucleotides read TGTGCCAGCAGCTTGGTTGTGGGAAGGAGGGAGAGGACTGAAGCCTTCTTT.

Only a few counts were recorded for this clone. The gene calls are TRBV7-9 and TRBJ1-1; D unresolved. CDR1 and CDR2 (germline): SEHNR, FQNEAQ (reference sequence). The CDR3 covers 12 residues. V lost 2 bases and J 4 bases, leaving 5 bases between the germline ends. The DNA of the CDR3 is TGTGCCAGCAGCTTATCGGGCACTGAAGCTTTCTTT. Translating it yields CASSLSGTEAFF.

The chain links TRBV7-2 to TRBJ1-2; 8 bases align to TRBD1. The CDR3 contains 13 residues. V was pared by 5 bases and J by 8 bases, with 7 bases of the junction left unmatched. Germline CDR1 reads SGHTA; CDR2 reads FQGNSA. Here the CDR3 reads CASSMQTGEGYTF. Here the CDR3 DNA reads TGTGCCAGCAGCATGCAGACAGGGGAAGGCTACACCTTC.

J is TRBJ1-1 and V is TRBV19; D remains unclear. CDR3 size: 13 residues. Germline V gives CDR1 LNHDA, CDR2 SQIVND (reference sequence). Trimming left V 7 bases short and J 3 bases short, with 12 bases between. The CDR3: CASKGRRDTEAFF. The CDR3 DNA reads as TGTGCCAGTAAGGGCAGGAGGGACACTGAAGCTTTCTTT. Filled out from reference TRBV19 and TRBJ1-1, the complete variable domain reads DGGITQSPKYLFRKEGQNVTLSCEQNLNHDAMYWYRQDPGQGLRLIYYSQIVNDFQKGDIAEGYSVSREKKESFPLTVTSAQKNPTAFYLCASKGRRDTEAFFGQGTRLTVV.

This clone was recorded once. The V gene is TRBV18, the J gene TRBJ2-1; D gene ambiguous. Trimming shortened V by 5 bases and J by 8 bases, and 13 bases separated the two germline ends. Germline CDR1 and CDR2: KGHSH and LQKENI. CDR3 size: 13 residues. CDR3 residues: CASSAHSTDEQFF. CDR3 nucleotide sequence: TGTGCCAGCTCAGCCCATTCTACAGATGAGCAGTTCTTC.

This rearrangement joins TRBV7-2 to TRBJ1-3, with 7 bases matching TRBD1. The CDR3 loop spans 17 amino acids. Germline loops: CDR1 SGHTA, CDR2 FQGNSA. Germline trimming cut 8 bases from V and 0 bases from J; bases unmatched to any gene: 13. This CDR3 reads CASRALGQPISGNTIYF. In nucleotides, the CDR3 is TGTGCCAGCCGAGCTTTGGGACAGCCAATCTCTGGAAACACCATATATTTT.